A selection of T cell receptor beta chains follows, all from one sample in a study of T-cell reconstitution after alpha-beta-depleted transplantation in children. TCRdb independently ran MiXCR on the PCR reads; one entry per CDR3 protein. Of over 150,000 distinct CDR3 sequences detected, approximately 6.9% appear once; the ten largest clones hold 5.5%. Sequencing used PBMCs, obtained before TCRalphabeta/CD19-depleted stem cell transplant. All receptors come from a boy aged 2-9 years with acute lymphoblastic leukemia, due to receive a stem cell transplant. The CDR3 runs from the conserved cysteine through the conserved F or W. Fields, in order: V gene, J gene, clone size, D gene, CDR3 DNA, CDR3 protein. D genes are given only for firm matches. Size tells how often a clone was seen (once, few, many) or the class of an expanded clone, and some rows leave it out.

TRBV12-3/TRBV12-4	TRBJ1-2	many	-	TGTGCCAGCAGTGCTCGTGGACAGAACTATGGCTACACCTTC	CASSARGQNYGYTF
TRBV10-3	TRBJ2-5	-	-	TGTGCCATCAGTGAATACTCCATGGGAGAGACCCAGTACTTC	CAISEYSMGETQYF
TRBV7-2	TRBJ2-2	few	TRBD2	TGTGCCAGCAGCTTAGGCTTTGGGGCTAGCGGGAGCCCCGGGGAGCTGTTTTTT	CASSLGFGASGSPGELFF
TRBV12-3/TRBV12-4	TRBJ2-2	-	-	TGTGCCAGCAGTCCCCAGGACAGTTCCACCGGGGAGCTGTTTTTT	CASSPQDSSTGELFF
TRBV28	TRBJ2-1	-	TRBD2	TGTGCCAGCAGTTTAGTCCAAGGACTAGCGGGAAGCTCCTACAATGAGCAGTTCTTC	CASSLVQGLAGSSYNEQFF
TRBV11-2	TRBJ2-1	many	-	TGTGCCAGCAGCTTAGCCCCCAGGGGTAGGAACAATGAGCAGTTCTTC	CASSLAPRGRNNEQFF
TRBV28	TRBJ1-1	many	-	TGTGCCAGCAGTGCTACAGAGAACACTGAAGCTTTCTTT	CASSATENTEAFF
TRBV4-2	TRBJ1-5	-	-	TGTGCCAGCAGCCAAGGGGAACAGGGCCAGCCCCAGCATTTT	CASSQGEQGQPQHF
TRBV5-6	TRBJ2-1	many	TRBD2	TGTGCCAGCCCCGGGACTAGCGGATACAATGAGCAGTTCTTC	CASPGTSGYNEQFF
TRBV3-1	TRBJ2-7	many	-	TGTGCCAGCAGCCAAGGCAGGGGGGGCTACGAGCAGTACTTC	CASSQGRGGYEQYF
TRBV20-1	TRBJ1-2	-	TRBD1	TGCAGTGGAGAGGACAGGGATAATGGCTACACCTTC	CSGEDRDNGYTF
TRBV18	TRBJ1-5	few	-	TGTGCCAGCTCGGACGGCGGGGTGGGCCAGCCCCAGCATTTT	CASSDGGVGQPQHF
TRBV2	TRBJ2-3	many	-	TGTGCCAGCAGACCGCCGGGACTCCGCACAGATACGCAGTATTTT	CASRPPGLRTDTQYF